The TCR beta chain under discussion was sequenced for a study of shared clonotypes between healthy human individuals. Turning to the study itself: CD4 naive and memory got three plates each, CD8 naive two, CD8 memory one.

Only a few counts were recorded for this clone. The antigen is not known. The table came from immunoSEQ multiplex PCR; TCRdb's copy has only in-frame clones and leaves some out. The table shows over a million clones, with 70% to 80% occurring only once. The V gene lost 4 bases and the J gene lost 6 bases, with 17 bases spanning the gap. CDR3 size: 15 residues. The germline V gene has CDR1 LGHNA and CDR2 YNFKEQ. Overall study results and limits: Estimated richness was generally greater in naive than memory subsets.

This receptor was obtained from a young man in good health. Some clones in this sample may be carry-over from other donors' samples. Sequencing was done on a sample of memory CD4+ T cells from PBMCs. This sample's subset: CD45RA-negative fraction. The chain employs TRBV4-2 and TRBJ2-3, with D possibly matching TRBD1 (6 bases). The DNA for the CDR3 is TGTGCCAGCAGCCTGAGCGGAACCACAGGGGATACGCAGTATTTT. Its translation: CASSLSGTTGDTQYF.